The 16 T cell receptor beta chains presented below share a single source sample, sequenced in a study of T cell responses to AZD1222 COVID-19 vaccine. TCRdb's copy holds only in-frame clones and misses some; the assay was immunoSEQ multiplex PCR. The sample records 110,000 or so clones, 70% to 90% being singletons. Sample: peripheral blood, taken 28 days after the second AZD1222 dose. The origin of the receptors is an adult who received the AZD1222 COVID-19 vaccine.

The rearrangement joins TRBV19 to TRBJ2-3; TRBD1 matches at 7 bases. The CDR3 is made up of 16 amino acids. Trimming at V came to 2 bases and at J to 6 bases, leaving 11 bases not matched to a gene. The germline gives CDR1 LNHDA, CDR2 SQIVND (reference sequence). The CDR3 DNA follows: TGTGCCAGTAGTATAAAAAGGGGGCCAAAGATGGATACGCAGTATTTT. Amino acids: CASSIKRGPKMDTQYF.

The chain recombines TRBV2 with TRBJ1-2; D call uncertain. Germline V gives CDR1 SNHLY, CDR2 FYNNEI. V gave up 9 bases and J gave up 1 base, with 15 bases separating them. This CDR3 region has 14 residues. DNA for the CDR3: TGTGCCAGTACCACGGCAGGTTATAACTATGGCTACACCTTC. It translates to CASTTAGYNYGYTF.

The rearrangement joins TRBV4-3 to TRBJ2-1, with TRBD2 matching 9 bases. The trim removed 0 bases at V and 5 bases at J, leaving 5 bases unmatched. This CDR3 is built from 16 residues. Per germline, CDR1 LGHNA and CDR2 YSLEER. CDR3 coding DNA: TGCGCCAGCAGCCAAGATCTGACTAGCGGAAACAATGAGCAGTTCTTC. Residues: CASSQDLTSGNNEQFF.

The rearrangement links TRBV11-3 to TRBJ2-5; D is uncertain. The ends were cut back, 5 bases at V and 1 base at J, with 8 bases in the middle. CDR3 length: 13 residues. Germline loops: CDR1 SGHNT, CDR2 YENEEA. The CDR3 is CASSDRVQETQYF. The DNA for the CDR3 is TGTGCCAGCAGCGATAGAGTCCAAGAGACCCAGTACTTC.

This clone was seen only once. The same CDR3 is also encoded by other DNA sequences in this sample. The V and J genes are TRBV6-5 and TRBJ1-1, with TRBD1 identical over 7 bases. Unmatched junction bases numbered 8, after V lost 5 bases and J lost 5 bases. Germline V CDR1 and CDR2: MNHEY, SVGAGI. This CDR3 contains 14 residues. Here the CDR3 DNA reads TGTGCCAGCAGTCCATCAGGGGGGGGAACTGAAGCTTTCTTT. As protein: CASSPSGGGTEAFF.

This clone has a handful of counts. CDR3 bases: TGTGCCAGCAGCCAAGAGCGGGGGGCGCAAGAGACCCAGTACTTC. It translates to CASSQERGAQETQYF. The J gene is TRBJ2-5, the V gene TRBV4-2, with 8 bases fitting TRBD2. The germline CDR1 and CDR2 sequences are LGHNA and YNFKEQ. V shed 0 bases and J 2 bases; nucleotides not matched to a gene: 2. The CDR3 is 15 amino acids.

The chain links TRBV27 to TRBJ1-2; D unresolved. Germline CDR1 reads MNHEY; CDR2 reads SMNVEV (reference sequence). The CDR3 runs to 13 residues. V lost 3 bases and J lost 2, with 7 bases in between. The DNA for the CDR3 is TGTGCCAGCAGTTTTGGGATCAACTATGGCTACACCTTC. It codes for CASSFGINYGYTF.

This clone was counted a few times. This chain connects TRBV7-3 to TRBJ2-2; no clear D gene. Germline CDR1 SGHTA, CDR2 FQGTGA. V was pared by 6 bases and J by 1 base, with 9 bases between. This CDR3 contains 14 residues. Here the CDR3 reads CASRLGWNTGELFF. Here the CDR3 DNA reads TGTGCCAGCAGATTAGGCTGGAACACCGGGGAGCTGTTTTTT. Combining the CDR3 with reference TRBV7-3 and TRBJ2-2 gives the whole variable domain GAGVSQTPSNKVTEKGKYVELRCDPISGHTALYWYRQSLGQGPEFLIYFQGTGAADDSGLPNDRFFAVRPEGSVSTLKIQRTERGDSAVYLCASRLGWNTGELFFGEGSRLTVL.

The chain employs TRBV5-6 and TRBJ1-2, with D unresolved. Germline assignment: CDR1 SGHDT and CDR2 YYEEEE. The CDR3 is made up of 12 amino acids. V lost 2 bases and J 13 bases, leaving 15 bases between the germline ends. CDR3 DNA sequence: TGTGCCAGCAGCTTTGTAGCGGGTGTGTGCACCTTC. It codes for CASSFVAGVCTF.

V and J are TRBV3-1 (or the pseudogene TRBV3-2) and TRBJ2-7; 7 bases are a match to TRBD2. Germline assignment: CDR1 LGHDT and CDR2 YNNKEL (reference sequence). The CDR3 spans 12 residues. With 5 bases clipped from V and 2 bases from J, the junction kept 0 bases outside the gene matches. This CDR3 is CASSGGAYEQYF. In DNA, the CDR3 is TGTGCCAGCAGCGGGGGGGCCTACGAGCAGTACTTC.

The rearrangement joins TRBV4-2 to TRBJ2-1, with 9 nucleotides matching TRBD2. The J segment lost 5 bases and the V segment lost 0 bases, leaving 8 bases of the junction unmatched. The CDR3 sequence is 17 residues long. Germline V gives CDR1 LGHNA, CDR2 YNFKEQ. CDR3: CASSQDLSSGGNNEQFF. CDR3 nucleotides: TGTGCCAGCAGCCAAGATTTGAGTAGCGGGGGAAACAATGAGCAGTTCTTC.

The chain links TRBV3-1 (or the pseudogene TRBV3-2) to TRBJ1-1; D might be TRBD1 (5 bases). This CDR3 is built from 16 residues. V was cut by 2 bases and J by 1 base, with 14 bases left in between. Germline CDR1 is LGHDT and CDR2 is YNNKEL (reference sequence). CDR3 in amino acids: CASSQWGSNANTEAFF. In nucleotides, the CDR3 is TGTGCCAGCAGCCAATGGGGCTCCAATGCGAACACTGAAGCTTTCTTT.

V usage is TRBV29-1 and J usage is TRBJ2-7; a possible D gene is TRBD2 (5 bases). The CDR3 contains 13 residues. Germline CDR1 and CDR2: SQVTM and ANQGSEA. Trimming stripped 4 bases from V and 3 bases from J, with 13 bases between. CDR3 DNA: TGCAGCGTTGTCGGGGTCAGCAACTACGAGCAGTACTTC. Its protein is CSVVGVSNYEQYF.

This rearrangement joins TRBV5-1 to TRBJ1-2; TRBD1 aligns across 7 bases. Per germline, CDR1 SGHRS and CDR2 YFSETQ. There are 15 residues in the CDR3. V gave up 1 base and J gave up 6 bases; unmatched junction bases: 9. CDR3 loop: CASSLTDRKSHGYTF. The CDR3 DNA is TGCGCCAGCAGCTTGACGGACAGGAAAAGCCATGGCTACACCTTC.

The chain couples TRBV3-1 (or the pseudogene TRBV3-2) to TRBJ1-6; D perhaps matches TRBD1 (5 bases). CDR1 is LGHDT and CDR2 is YNNKEL in the germline V gene (reference sequence). The CDR3 runs 16 residues. The ends were cut back, 4 bases at V and 6 bases at J, with 16 bases in the middle. CDR3 DNA: TGTGCCAGCAGCCGAGGAGAAGGGGTATCTAATTCACCCCTCCACTTT. This translates into CASSRGEGVSNSPLHF.

This chain links TRBV7-2 with TRBJ1-2; no definite D call. Germline CDR1 reads SGHTA; CDR2 reads FQGNSA. The CDR3 length is 15 residues. V was trimmed by 2 bases and J by 1 base, leaving 11 bases between them. CDR3 bases: TGTGCCAGCAGCTTATCAGTCGGGATTAACTATGGCTACACCTTC. As protein: CASSLSVGINYGYTF.